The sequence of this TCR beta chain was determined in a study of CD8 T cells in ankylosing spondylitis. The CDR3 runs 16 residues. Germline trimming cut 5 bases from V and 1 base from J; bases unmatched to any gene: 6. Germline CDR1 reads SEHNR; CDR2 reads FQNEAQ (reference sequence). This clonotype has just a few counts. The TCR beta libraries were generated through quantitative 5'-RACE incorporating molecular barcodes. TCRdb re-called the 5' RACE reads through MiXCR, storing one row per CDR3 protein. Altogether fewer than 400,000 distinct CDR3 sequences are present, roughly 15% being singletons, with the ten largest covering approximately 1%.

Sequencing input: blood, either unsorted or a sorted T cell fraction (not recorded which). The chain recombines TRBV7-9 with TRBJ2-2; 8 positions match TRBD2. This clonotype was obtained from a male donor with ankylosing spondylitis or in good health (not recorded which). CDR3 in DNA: TGTGCCAGCAGCCCATTAGCGGGGAGGAACACCGGGGAGCTGTTTTTT. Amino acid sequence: CASSPLAGRNTGELFF.